This TCR beta chain was sequenced in a study of neurological immune-mediated disorders. Template-switch 5'RACE cDNA synthesis added a 10-nucleotide unique molecular identifier. TCRdb re-called the 5' RACE reads with MiXCR, one entry per CDR3 protein. The data hold some 47,000 distinct CDR3 sequences, with 20% to 25% observed a single time. The germline CDR1 and CDR2 sequences are KGHSH and LQKENI. CDR3 length: 15 amino acids. J was trimmed by 2 bases and V by 3 bases; bases with no gene match: 3. Specified time point: technical triplicate 3. The unsorted libraries were prepared from 2 million PBMCs (stored at -80 C).

The rearrangement joins TRBV18 to TRBJ2-7; 11 nucleotides agree with TRBD2. The TCR was taken from a man in his fifties or sixties with HTLV-1-associated myelopathy (HAM/TSP). The sequencing input was PBMCs. The DNA of the CDR3 is TGTGCCAGCTCACCGCGACTAGCGGGAACCTACGAGCAGTACTTC. Translated, it gives CASSPRLAGTYEQYF.